Detailed here is one TCR beta chain. Antigen specificity is unknown. V was shortened by 2 bases and J by 4 bases, with 20 bases between the two germline ends. This CDR3 comprises 18 residues. The germline gives CDR1 WNHNN, CDR2 SYGVQD (reference sequence). 5'RACE template switching added a universal primer site and UMIs to TCR cDNA. TCRdb re-derived calls from the 5' RACE reads in MiXCR, one entry per CDR3 protein. The sample holds a few hundred thousand distinct CDR3 sequences, 6% to 7.5% seen once. The data were obtained in a study of T cells after yellow fever vaccination. About the study: Fractions with few cells were prepared using SMART-Seq v4 Ultra Low Input.

General study points: On re-exposure, the response was weaker but peaked faster, at day 5 versus 15. Clonotypes shared by both compartments, CD4 and CD8, made up a small share.

The TCR comes from a man aged 25 to 45 who received the YFV17D yellow fever vaccine. The V call is TRBV10-1, the J call TRBJ2-2; D assignment may be TRBD1 or TRBD2 (5 bases each). The sample here was CD4+ T cells sorted from PBMCs, taken 15 days after the yellow fever booster vaccination. CDR3 nucleotides: TGCGCCAGCAGTGAGGCCGTCCCCCGGGGCAAGGGCACCGGGGAGCTGTTTTTT. Residues: CASSEAVPRGKGTGELFF.